These 5 T cell receptor beta chains were all obtained from the same sample, sequenced in a study of blood T cells in healthy people across ages. For the second PCR, which ran for about 7 to 11 cycles, a sample-barcoded 5' primer and a J-beta primer mix were used. MiXCR, run by TCRdb on the 5' RACE reads, gives a single entry per CDR3 protein. The repertoire holds about 1.4 million distinct CDR3 sequences, with around 59% as singletons. Sequencing input: blood. The receptors were gathered from a man aged 18 to 29 in good health.

This chain uses TRBV5-1 with TRBJ2-5, with D perhaps matching TRBD2 (6 bases). The CDR3 is 15 residues long. The germline V gene encodes CDR1 SGHRS and CDR2 YFSETQ. Trimming stripped 5 bases from V and 11 bases from J, with 25 bases between. The chain's CDR3 is CASSLPGLGGNEQYF. The DNA for the CDR3 is TGCGCCAGCAGTTTGCCGGGACTGGGGGGTAATGAGCAGTACTTC.

CDR3 sequence reads: CASGPQRSSYNEQFF. The CDR3 DNA reads as TGTGCCAGCGGTCCCCAGCGGAGCTCCTACAATGAGCAGTTCTTC. This chain links TRBV6-1 with TRBJ2-1; D may be TRBD2 (5 bases). The V gene's germline CDR1 is MNHNS and CDR2 SASEGT. The CDR3 contains 15 residues. Trimming shortened V by 8 bases and J by 0 bases, and 14 bases separated the two germline ends.

This clonotype was seen a handful of times. The chain has TRBV20-1 and TRBJ2-1; D unclear. The V and J ends lost 3 bases and 6 bases respectively, with 18 bases between them. The CDR3 totals 15 residues. The germline V gene encodes CDR1 DFQATT and CDR2 SNEGSKA (reference sequence). The chain's CDR3 is CSASPPLLLINEQFF. The CDR3 region has the DNA TGCAGTGCTAGTCCCCCCCTGCTCCTTATCAATGAGCAGTTCTTC.

The chain employs TRBV5-5 and TRBJ2-1; TRBD2 might be the D (6 bases). Looked up from germline, CDR1 is SGHKS and CDR2 is YYEKEE (reference sequence). This CDR3 comprises 15 residues. Trimming removed 1 base from V and 0 bases from J, with 8 bases in between. The CDR3 spells CASSLSSDSYNEQFF. CDR3 coding DNA: TGTGCCAGCAGCTTGTCTAGCGACTCCTACAATGAGCAGTTCTTC. The whole variable domain, filled in from reference TRBV5-5 and TRBJ2-1, reads DAGVTQSPTHLIKTRGQQVTLRCSPISGHKSVSWYQQVLGQGPQFIFQYYEKEERGRGNFPDRFSARQFPNYSSELNVNALLLGDSALYLCASSLSSDSYNEQFFGPGTRLTVL.

The chain carries TRBV10-3 and TRBJ2-4, with D possibly matching TRBD1 (7 bases). The DNA end favors TRBJ2-7, so the J call may be wrong. The CDR3 length is 14 residues. CDR1 and CDR2 (germline): ENHRY, SYGVKD. The CDR3 spells CAISGGGGAYEQYF. As DNA, the CDR3 is TGTGCCATCAGTGGTGGAGGGGGCGCTTACGAGCAGTACTTC.